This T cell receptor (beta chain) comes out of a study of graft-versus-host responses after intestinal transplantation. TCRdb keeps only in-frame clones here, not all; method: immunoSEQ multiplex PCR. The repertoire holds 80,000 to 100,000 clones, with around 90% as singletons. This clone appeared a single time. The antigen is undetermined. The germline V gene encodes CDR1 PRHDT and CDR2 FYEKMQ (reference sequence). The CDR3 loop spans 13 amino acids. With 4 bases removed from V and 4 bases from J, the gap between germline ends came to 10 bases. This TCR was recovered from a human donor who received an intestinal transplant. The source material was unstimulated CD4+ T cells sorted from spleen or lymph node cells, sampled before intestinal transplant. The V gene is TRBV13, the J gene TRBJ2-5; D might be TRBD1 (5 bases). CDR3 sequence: CASSSTVRETQYF. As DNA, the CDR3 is TGTGCCAGCAGCTCGACAGTGAGAGAGACCCAGTACTTC. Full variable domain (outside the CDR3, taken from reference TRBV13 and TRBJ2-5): AAGVIQSPRHLIKEKRETATLKCYPIPRHDTVYWYQQGPGQDPQFLISFYEKMQSDKGSIPDRFSAQQFSDYHSELNMSSLELGDSALYFCASSSTVRETQYFGPGTRLLVL.